This TCR beta chain appears in the sequencing data of a study of regulatory T cells in long-lasting Graves disease (dated by TCRdb to the early 2020s). Context from the whole study: To count as having persistent Graves' disease, a patient had to have received antithyroid drug treatment for over 5 years with TSH receptor autoantibodies remaining persistently positive. Peripheral blood TCR sequencing and RNA sequencing compared persistent Graves' disease patients with newly diagnosed Graves' disease patients. The study took place in China and was registered as a clinical trial. A total of about 35 samples underwent TCR sequencing, from roughly 13 patients with persistent Graves' disease and approximately 20 patients with newly diagnosed Graves' disease. Antithyroid drugs had been taken for approximately 10 years on average by persistent Graves' disease patients in the clinical cohort. General conclusions and limits of the study: Peripheral blood alone was examined, since thyroid tissue, which constituted the primary lesion, could not be accessed. Sequencing and analysis were limited to the TCR beta chain. The authors acknowledged the small sample size as a limitation that may reduce accuracy. Persistent disease showed preferential use of TRBV28, TRBJ1-2 and TRBJ2-5, whereas newly diagnosed disease favored TRBV20-1 and TRBJ2-1. Lower TCR Shannon entropy and fewer highly expanded clones were observed in persistent Graves' disease patients than in newly diagnosed patients, which suggested clonal expansion. Persistent patients shared more public clonotypes among themselves (around 2,500) than newly diagnosed patients did (approximately 870).

There are 14 amino acids in the CDR3, from cysteine to phenylalanine inclusive. Only the CDR3 DNA is retained, 42 bases long and in frame from the first base. V loses 4 bases, J loses 6 bases, and the germline ends lie 17 bases apart. CDR1 and CDR2 (SGHRS, YFSETQ) derive from the germline V gene. Reading the label with the study, this specimen's time point is: persistent/refractory GD, antithyroid drugs over 5 years with positive TRAb. For both TCR sequencing and RNA sequencing, RNA was extracted from PBMCs in TRIzol. The diagnosis of Graves' disease followed American Thyroid Association guidelines. Patients for the study were recruited at an endocrinology department in Xi'an, China. Each patient gave about 8.1 milliliters of peripheral blood, collected in an EDTA anticoagulant tube. Ficoll Paque Plus density gradient separation was used to isolate PBMCs, and no additional T cell sorting was done. An Agilent 2100 Bioanalyzer and agarose gel were used to check RNA quality, and a NanoDrop 2000 was used to measure RNA concentration.

Library method: multiplex PCR. Sequencing was performed on an Illumina HiSeq 4000. CDR3 regions were amplified by Arm-PCR with iRepertoire HTBI primers to construct TCR beta libraries. Before sequencing, the PCR products went through gel purification. The published analysis was carried out like this. Gene usage analysis of CDR3 amino acid clonotypes relied on the roughly 60 TRBV and 13 to 15 TRBJ segments identified across samples. COPE and FqMerger were used to merge the filtered high-quality paired reads into contigs. BLAST was used to align contigs to IMGT TRBV, TRBD and TRBJ reference genes, with CDR3 defined following IMGT. Any clonotype with a frequency above 0.1% was counted as a highly expanded clone. Repertoire diversity was measured by Shannon entropy, and V-J evenness by the Gini coefficient. Public clonotypes were defined as clonotypes shared by more than one individual. TCRdb itself trimmed the public reads at Q25 with fastp, ran MiXCR and retained productive beta chains. Under each unique CDR3 protein, matching rows form one entry showing the most common genes and DNA. TCRdb, not the authors, supplied the V and J calls. The sample yields around 400,000 distinct CDR3 sequences; 20% to 25% were counted once. The top ten clones comprise around 30% of the sample.

Only a few counts were recorded for this clonotype. Its specific antigen is unknown. No much larger clone exists at a distance of one base, and base qualities are not known. The source is a woman in her thirties or forties with Graves disease. Donor details come from another sample of the same person, matched by shared clones. Specimen: peripheral blood mononuclear cells (PBMCs), collected when the disease was refractory, from a patient treated with antithyroid drugs. In this chain, TRBV5-1 is recombined with TRBJ2-7; D gene: possibly TRBD1, on 6 matching bases. For the CDR3, the sequence is CASSGTGHPVEQYF. The sequenced DNA is TGCGCCAGCAGCGGAACGGGACACCCGGTCGAGCAGTACTTC.